This TCR beta chain emerged from a study of PD-1 blockade in classical Hodgkin lymphoma. Whole-study findings and limits: The authors excluded patients who started nivolumab under 1 year after ASCT.

The V gene's germline CDR1 is SGHDT and CDR2 YYEEEE. With 0 bases removed from V and 4 bases from J, the gap between germline ends came to 11 bases. CDR3 length: 14 residues. Profiled with immunoSEQ multiplex PCR; TCRdb holds only in-frame clones, not every one. The sample lists about 15,000 clones, approximately 91% occurring once. To note about this clone: Its matching antigen is unknown.

Time point in this sample: cycle 4 day 1 (C4D1), after five to seven weeks of nivolumab. Every patient was affected by relapse after autologous stem cell transplantation, while exposure to brentuximab vedotin was not uniform. The investigators isolated CD8+ T cells from thawed PBMCs using magnetic negative selection. The chain joins TRBV5-6 to TRBJ2-7; the D is unclear. Sequenced material: CD8+ T cells from blood, taken before the fourth cycle of nivolumab. The clonotype was recovered from a human donor with classical Hodgkin lymphoma. The CDR3 sequence: CASSLGSAKYEQYF. For the CDR3, the DNA is TGTGCCAGCAGCTTGGGGAGCGCTAAATACGAGCAGTACTTC.